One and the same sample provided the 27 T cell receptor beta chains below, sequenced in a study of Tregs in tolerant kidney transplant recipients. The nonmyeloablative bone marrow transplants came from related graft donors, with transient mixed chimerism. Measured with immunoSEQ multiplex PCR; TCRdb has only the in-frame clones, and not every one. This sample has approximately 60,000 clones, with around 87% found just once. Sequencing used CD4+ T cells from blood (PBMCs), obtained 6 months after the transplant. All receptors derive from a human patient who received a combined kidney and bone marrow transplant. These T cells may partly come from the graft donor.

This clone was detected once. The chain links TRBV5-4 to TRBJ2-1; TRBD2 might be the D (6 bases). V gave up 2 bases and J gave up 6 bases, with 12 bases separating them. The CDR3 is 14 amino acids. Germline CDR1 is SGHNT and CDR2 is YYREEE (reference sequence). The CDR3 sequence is CASSLGTQINEQFF. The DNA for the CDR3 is TGTGCCAGCAGCTTAGGGACTCAGATCAATGAGCAGTTCTTC. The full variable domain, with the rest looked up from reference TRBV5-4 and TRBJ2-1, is ETGVTQSPTHLIKTRGQQVTLRCSSQSGHNTVSWYQQALGQGPQFIFQYYREEENGRGNFPPRFSGLQFPNYSSELNVNALELDDSALYLCASSLGTQINEQFFGPGTRLTVL.

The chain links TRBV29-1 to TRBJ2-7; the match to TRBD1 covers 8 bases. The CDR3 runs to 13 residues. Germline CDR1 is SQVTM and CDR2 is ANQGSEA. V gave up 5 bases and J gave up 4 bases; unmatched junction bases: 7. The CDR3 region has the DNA TGCAGCGTTCAGACCGGGACAGGTTACGAGCAGTACTTC. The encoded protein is CSVQTGTGYEQYF.

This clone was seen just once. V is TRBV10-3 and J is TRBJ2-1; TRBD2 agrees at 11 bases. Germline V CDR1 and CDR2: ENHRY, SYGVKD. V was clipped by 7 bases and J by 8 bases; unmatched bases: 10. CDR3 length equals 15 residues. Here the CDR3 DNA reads TGTGCCATCAACCGACTAGCGGGGACCCACGATGAGCAGTTCTTC. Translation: CAINRLAGTHDEQFF.

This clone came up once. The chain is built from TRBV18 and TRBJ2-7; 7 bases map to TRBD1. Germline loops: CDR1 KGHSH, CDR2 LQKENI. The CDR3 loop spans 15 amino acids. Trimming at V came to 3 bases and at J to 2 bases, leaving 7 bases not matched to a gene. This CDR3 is CASSPRQGSTYEQYF. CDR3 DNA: TGTGCCAGCTCACCGAGACAGGGATCCACCTACGAGCAGTACTTC.

The CDR3 here is CASSLGTVPNEKLFF. The DNA for the CDR3 is TGCGCCAGCAGCCTCGGGACAGTTCCTAATGAAAAACTGTTTTTT. The chain recombines TRBV4-1 with TRBJ1-4, with 7 bases that match TRBD1. The germline V gene encodes CDR1 MGHRA and CDR2 YSYEKL. This CDR3 has 15 residues. V lost 4 bases and J lost 3; bases outside the gene matches: 5.

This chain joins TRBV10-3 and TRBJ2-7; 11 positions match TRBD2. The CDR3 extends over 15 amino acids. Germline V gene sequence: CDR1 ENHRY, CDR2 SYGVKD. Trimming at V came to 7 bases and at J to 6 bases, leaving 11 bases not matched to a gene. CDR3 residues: CAINSNSGRAGEQYF. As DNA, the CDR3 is TGTGCCATCAATTCAAATAGCGGGAGGGCCGGCGAGCAGTACTTC.

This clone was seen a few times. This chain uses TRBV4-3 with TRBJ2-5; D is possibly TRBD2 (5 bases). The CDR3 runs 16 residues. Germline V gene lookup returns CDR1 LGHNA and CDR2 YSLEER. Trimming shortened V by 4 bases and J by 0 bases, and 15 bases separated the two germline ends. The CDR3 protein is CASSPSTGSYQETQYF. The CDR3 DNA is TGCGCCAGCAGCCCCTCGACGGGGTCGTACCAAGAGACCCAGTACTTC.

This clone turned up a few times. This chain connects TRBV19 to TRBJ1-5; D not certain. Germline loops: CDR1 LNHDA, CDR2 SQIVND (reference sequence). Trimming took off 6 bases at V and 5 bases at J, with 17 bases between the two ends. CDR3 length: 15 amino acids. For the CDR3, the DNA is TGTGCCAGTAGCCCGACGCAAAGGCGGGATCAGCCCCAGCATTTT. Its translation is CASSPTQRRDQPQHF.

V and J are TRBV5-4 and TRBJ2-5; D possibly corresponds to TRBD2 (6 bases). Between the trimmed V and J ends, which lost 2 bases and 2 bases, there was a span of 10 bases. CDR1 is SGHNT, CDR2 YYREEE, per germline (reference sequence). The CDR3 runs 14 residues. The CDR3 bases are TGTGCCAGCAGCTTCGAGCGGGCTCAAGAGACCCAGTACTTC. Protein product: CASSFERAQETQYF.

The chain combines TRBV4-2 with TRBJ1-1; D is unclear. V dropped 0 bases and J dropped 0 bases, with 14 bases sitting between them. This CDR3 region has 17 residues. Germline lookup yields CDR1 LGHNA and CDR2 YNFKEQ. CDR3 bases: TGTGCCAGCAGCCAAGATAAGAGGGCGAGTTTGAACACTGAAGCTTTCTTT. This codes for CASSQDKRASLNTEAFF.

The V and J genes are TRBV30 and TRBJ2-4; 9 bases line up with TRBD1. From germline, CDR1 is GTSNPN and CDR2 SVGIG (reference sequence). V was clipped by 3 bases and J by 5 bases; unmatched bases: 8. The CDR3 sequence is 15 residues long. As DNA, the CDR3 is TGTGCCTGGAGGGAAACAGGGGGCGCGGAAAACATTCAGTACTTC. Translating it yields CAWRETGGAENIQYF.

CDR3 sequence reads: CASSSFHGLSQPQHF. The CDR3, as DNA: TGTGCCAGCAGCTCTTTCCATGGGCTATCCCAGCCCCAGCATTTT. The chain uses TRBV7-2 and TRBJ1-5; unclear D gene. Trimming removed 4 bases from V and 7 bases from J, with 17 bases in between. The CDR3 extends over 15 amino acids. CDR1 and CDR2 from the germline V gene are SGHTA and FQGNSA.

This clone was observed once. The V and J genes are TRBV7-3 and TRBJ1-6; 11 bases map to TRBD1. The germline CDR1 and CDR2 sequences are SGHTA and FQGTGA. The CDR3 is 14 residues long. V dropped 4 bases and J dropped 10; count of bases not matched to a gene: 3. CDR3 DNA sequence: TGTGCCAGCAGCTCGGGACAGGGGGAATCACCCCTCCACTTT. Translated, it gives CASSSGQGESPLHF.

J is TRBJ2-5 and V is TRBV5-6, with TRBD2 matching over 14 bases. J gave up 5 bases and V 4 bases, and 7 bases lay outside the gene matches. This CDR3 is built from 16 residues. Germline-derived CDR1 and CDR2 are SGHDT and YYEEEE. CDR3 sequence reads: CASSPGLAGARETQYF. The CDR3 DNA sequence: TGTGCCAGCAGCCCGGGACTAGCGGGGGCACGGGAGACCCAGTACTTC.

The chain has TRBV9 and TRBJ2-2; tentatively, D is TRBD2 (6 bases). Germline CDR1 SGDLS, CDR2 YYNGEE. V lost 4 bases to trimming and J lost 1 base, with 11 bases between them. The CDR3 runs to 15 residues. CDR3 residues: CASSPVGGNTGELFF. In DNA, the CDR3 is TGTGCCAGCAGCCCGGTGGGGGGGAACACCGGGGAGCTGTTTTTT.

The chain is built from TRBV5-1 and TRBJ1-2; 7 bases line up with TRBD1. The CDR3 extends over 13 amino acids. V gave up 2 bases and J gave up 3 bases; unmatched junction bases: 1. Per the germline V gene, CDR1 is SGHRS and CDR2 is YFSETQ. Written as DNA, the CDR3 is TGCGCCAGCAGCTTAGGGGGCGACTATGGCTACACCTTC. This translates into CASSLGGDYGYTF. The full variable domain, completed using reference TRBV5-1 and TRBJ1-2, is KAGVTQTPRYLIKTRGQQVTLSCSPISGHRSVSWYQQTPGQGLQFLFEYFSETQRNKGNFPGRFSGRQFSNSRSEMNVSTLELGDSALYLCASSLGGDYGYTFGSGTRLTVV.

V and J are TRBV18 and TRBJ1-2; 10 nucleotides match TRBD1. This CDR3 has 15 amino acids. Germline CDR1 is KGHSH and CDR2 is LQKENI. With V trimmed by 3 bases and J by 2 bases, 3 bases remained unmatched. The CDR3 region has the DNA TGTGCCAGCTCACCTAGGACAGGGGGGAACTATGGCTACACCTTC. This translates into CASSPRTGGNYGYTF.

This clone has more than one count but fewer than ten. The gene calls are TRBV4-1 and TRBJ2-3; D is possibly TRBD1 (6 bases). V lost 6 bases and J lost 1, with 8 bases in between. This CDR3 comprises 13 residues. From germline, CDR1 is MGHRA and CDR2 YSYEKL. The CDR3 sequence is CASRRQGTDTQYF. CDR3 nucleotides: TGCGCCAGCAGGAGACAGGGCACAGATACGCAGTATTTT.

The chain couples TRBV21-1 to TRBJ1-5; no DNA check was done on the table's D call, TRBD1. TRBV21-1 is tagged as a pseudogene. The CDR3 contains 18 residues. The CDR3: CASSAQDRGHGCNQPQHF. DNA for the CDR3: TGTGCCAGCAGCGCCCAGGACAGGGGGCATGGTTGCAATCAGCCCCAGCATTTT.

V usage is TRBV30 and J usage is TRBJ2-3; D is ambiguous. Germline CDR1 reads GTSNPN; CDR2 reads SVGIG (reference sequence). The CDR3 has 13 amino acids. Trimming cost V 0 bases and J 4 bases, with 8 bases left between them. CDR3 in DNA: TGTGCCTGGAGTGTATCCAGGTCAGATACGCAGTATTTT. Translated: CAWSVSRSDTQYF.

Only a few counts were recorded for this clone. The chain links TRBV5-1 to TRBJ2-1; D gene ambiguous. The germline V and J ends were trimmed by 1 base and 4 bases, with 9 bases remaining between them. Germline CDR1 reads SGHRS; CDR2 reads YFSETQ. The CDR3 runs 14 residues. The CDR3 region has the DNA TGCGCCAGCAGCTTGTCTAGATCTTACAATGAGCAGTTCTTC. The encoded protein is CASSLSRSYNEQFF.

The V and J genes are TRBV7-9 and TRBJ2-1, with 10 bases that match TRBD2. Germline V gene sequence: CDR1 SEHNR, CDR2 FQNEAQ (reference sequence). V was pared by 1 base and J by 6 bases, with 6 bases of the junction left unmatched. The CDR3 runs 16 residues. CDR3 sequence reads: CASSLGSGGAVNEQFF. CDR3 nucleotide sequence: TGTGCCAGCAGCTTAGGGAGCGGGGGGGCGGTCAATGAGCAGTTCTTC.

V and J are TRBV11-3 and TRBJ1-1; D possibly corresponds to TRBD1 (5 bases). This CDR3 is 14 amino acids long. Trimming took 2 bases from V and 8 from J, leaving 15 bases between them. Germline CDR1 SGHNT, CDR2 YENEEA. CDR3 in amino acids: CASSLSGYFDEAFF. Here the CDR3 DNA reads TGTGCCAGCAGCTTATCAGGGTATTTCGACGAAGCTTTCTTT.

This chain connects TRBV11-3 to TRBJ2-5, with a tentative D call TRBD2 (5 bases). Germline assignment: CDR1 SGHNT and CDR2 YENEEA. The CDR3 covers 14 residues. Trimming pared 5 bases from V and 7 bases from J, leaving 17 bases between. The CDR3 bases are TGTGCCAGCAGCCTTAGCTCAGGAGAGGGGACCCAGTACTTC. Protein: CASSLSSGEGTQYF.

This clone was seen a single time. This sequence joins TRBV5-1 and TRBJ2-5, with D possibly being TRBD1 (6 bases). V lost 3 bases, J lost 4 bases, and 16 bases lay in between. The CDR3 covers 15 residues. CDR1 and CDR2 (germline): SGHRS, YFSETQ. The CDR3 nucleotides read TGCGCCAGCAGCTCCGAGAGGGGGTTTGGAGAGACCCAGTACTTC. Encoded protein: CASSSERGFGETQYF.

Written as DNA, the CDR3 is TGCAGCGTTGTCCCAACGGCCGGGACTGGATCCTACAATGAGCAGTTCTTC. Encoded protein: CSVVPTAGTGSYNEQFF. The rearrangement uses TRBV29-1 and TRBJ2-1; possible D gene TRBD2, 6 bases. The CDR3 extends over 17 amino acids. The germline V gene has CDR1 SQVTM and CDR2 ANQGSEA. V was shortened by 4 bases and J by 1 base, with 20 bases between the two germline ends.

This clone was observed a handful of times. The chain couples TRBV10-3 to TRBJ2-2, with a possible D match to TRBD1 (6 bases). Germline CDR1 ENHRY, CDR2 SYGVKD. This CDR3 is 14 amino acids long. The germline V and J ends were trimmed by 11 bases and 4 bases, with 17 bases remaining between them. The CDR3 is CAALSGQITGELFF. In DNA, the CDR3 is TGTGCCGCTCTGTCAGGACAGATCACCGGGGAGCTGTTTTTT.